Listed below are T cell receptor beta chains from one sample, sequenced in a study of cytomegalovirus exposure and HLA in healthy donors. Libraries were prepared by immunoSEQ multiplex PCR; TCRdb keeps only in-frame clonotypes and omits some of them. This sample carries some 98,000 clones, roughly 87% of them seen once, and the ten largest clones take 3.9%. Sequencing input: PBMCs. The receptors shown here come from a woman aged 25 to 39 in good health and CMV-seronegative. Both conserved end residues are part of each CDR3. The D gene is left open where the match is weak. Where a row states a size, it is once, few, many or the class of an expanded clone; other rows omit it.

v_call,j_call,d_call,clone_size,cdr3_nt,cdr3_aa
TRBV5-1,TRBJ1-1,-,-,TGCGCCAGCATCGGGACACCCCCCGGAGCTTTCTTT,CASIGTPPGAFF
TRBV7-2,TRBJ2-7,-,-,TGTGCCAGCAGCTCACAGGGAGCCAGGGGCGAGCAGTACTTC,CASSSQGARGEQYF
TRBV19,TRBJ1-2,-,-,TGTGCCAGTACAGGGGTTTATGGCTACACCTTC,CASTGVYGYTF
TRBV9,TRBJ2-7,TRBD2,few,TGTGCCAGCAGCGTAGGCCAGCGGGAGTTGGAGGAGCAGTACTTC,CASSVGQRELEEQYF
TRBV10-1,TRBJ1-1,TRBD1,-,TGCGCCAGCAACCGGGACAGGGGAGGTGAAGCTTTCTTT,CASNRDRGGEAFF
TRBV7-2,TRBJ1-2,TRBD1,-,TGTGCCAGCAGACAGAGTCCGGGACAGGGGGCAAACTATGGCTACACCTTC,CASRQSPGQGANYGYTF
TRBV4-3,TRBJ2-1,-,once,TGCGCCAGCAGCCAAGATCTCTTCGGGGGAGTGAATGGGAATGAGCAGTTCTTC,CASSQDLFGGVNGNEQFF
TRBV18,TRBJ2-7,TRBD1,-,TGTGCCAGCTCCCCCGGGACAGGGGCGGGCGAGCAGTACTTC,CASSPGTGAGEQYF
TRBV19,TRBJ2-2,-,-,TGTGCCAGTAGTTTGGGCCGCCTTTTAGGGGAGCTGTTTTTT,CASSLGRLLGELFF
TRBV5-6,TRBJ2-6,TRBD1,few,TGTGCCAGCAGCGAGACAGGGCCCATCTCTGGGGCCAACGTCCTGACTTTC,CASSETGPISGANVLTF
TRBV5-1,TRBJ2-3,TRBD2,-,TGCGCCAGCTCCCGGAGGGCGGGAGACGGGTCAGATACGCAGTATTTT,CASSRRAGDGSDTQYF
TRBV28,TRBJ2-2,TRBD1,-,TGTGCCAGCAGACGTAGGGGGCGGGCCGACACCGGGGAGCTGTTTTTT,CASRRRGRADTGELFF
TRBV5-1,TRBJ2-3,TRBD1,-,TGCGCCAGTTGGACAGGGATCACAGATACGCAGTATTTT,CASWTGITDTQYF
TRBV10-3,TRBJ2-1,TRBD2,-,TGTGCCATCAGTGATCTTGGCGGGGGGGATGAGCAGTTCTTC,CAISDLGGGDEQFF
TRBV20-1,TRBJ2-5,-,-,TGCAGTGCCCGAGAGTGGGAGACCCAGTACTTC,CSAREWETQYF
TRBV10-2,TRBJ2-7,-,-,TGCGCCAGCAGTCCCCTGGCCTCCTACGAGCAGTACTTC,CASSPLASYEQYF
TRBV5-4,TRBJ1-2,-,-,TGTGCCAGCAGGTTCGCTTATGACACGAAGCAAGGTGGCTACACCTTC,CASRFAYDTKQGGYTF
TRBV7-9,TRBJ2-7,-,few,TGTGCCAGCAGCTCTAGAGTAGGGAGTACCTACGAGCAGTACTTC,CASSSRVGSTYEQYF
TRBV2,TRBJ2-3,TRBD2,-,TGTGCCAGCAGATCATCTAGCGGGAGGACGACAGATACGCAGTATTTT,CASRSSSGRTTDTQYF
TRBV7-2,TRBJ1-2,TRBD1,-,TGTGCCAGCAGCCCCAGCGTCGGGACAGGGGGCGGCTACACCTTC,CASSPSVGTGGGYTF
TRBV2,TRBJ2-3,TRBD2,-,TGTGCCAGCGGCACGGGACTAGCGAAAGATACGCAGTATTTT,CASGTGLAKDTQYF
TRBV11-2,TRBJ1-2,-,-,TGTGCCAGCAGCCGCCCCCCGGGCTCCAGGGCGACCTATGGCTACACCTTC,CASSRPPGSRATYGYTF
TRBV2,TRBJ2-5,TRBD2,-,TGTGCCAGCAGTGAGGAGAGCGGGAGGTTCCGACATTCTCAAGAGACCCAGTACTTC,CASSEESGRFRHSQETQYF
TRBV27,TRBJ2-7,TRBD1,-,TGTGCCAGCAGCGACAGGGGAAGGGCGTTCGAGCAGTACTTC,CASSDRGRAFEQYF
TRBV7-8,TRBJ2-2,-,-,TGTGCCAGCAGCTTAGCAAGGAGGGGCACGAACACCGGGGAGCTGTTTTTT,CASSLARRGTNTGELFF
TRBV9,TRBJ1-3,-,-,TGTGCCAGCAGCGCTTCGACAGGAAGCTCTGGAAACACCATATATTTT,CASSASTGSSGNTIYF
TRBV6-1,TRBJ2-4,TRBD2,few,TGTGCCAGCACGGGGTGGCGTCAAGCGGGGGAGTACTTC,CASTGWRQAGEYF
TRBV7-2,TRBJ2-3,TRBD2,-,TGTGCCAGCAGCCCGACTAGCGGGGGGGATACGCAGTATTTT,CASSPTSGGDTQYF
TRBV18,TRBJ2-1,-,-,TGTGCCAGCTCACCAAGGGGTGCTCAGGGTCATGAGCAGTTCTTC,CASSPRGAQGHEQFF
TRBV9,TRBJ2-5,TRBD1,-,TGTGCCAGCAGCGTGACAGGGTTTCAAGAGACCCAGTACTTC,CASSVTGFQETQYF
TRBV9,TRBJ1-3,-,-,TGTGCCAGCAGCGCCGGGGATTCTGGAAACACCATATATTTT,CASSAGDSGNTIYF
TRBV6-1,TRBJ1-5,TRBD1,-,TGTGCCAGCCGGGCAGGGGGCGATCAGCCCCAGCATTTT,CASRAGGDQPQHF
TRBV11-3,TRBJ2-3,-,-,TGTGCCAGCAGCTTAGCAGCGGACACAGATACGCAGTATTTT,CASSLAADTDTQYF
TRBV5-5,TRBJ2-7,-,once,TGTGCCAGCAGCTCCCGACAGGTTATTTCCTACGAGCAGTACTTC,CASSSRQVISYEQYF
TRBV5-6,TRBJ2-6,TRBD1,-,TGTGCCAGCAGTCTCGGGACAGCTGGGGCCAACGTCCTGACTTTC,CASSLGTAGANVLTF
TRBV7-2,TRBJ2-1,TRBD1,-,TGTGCCAGCAGTCGGACAGGGGGGTCCTACAATGAGCAGTTCTTC,CASSRTGGSYNEQFF
TRBV19,TRBJ2-7,-,-,TGTGCCAGTAGTGATTATACAGGGCCCTACGAGCAGTACTTC,CASSDYTGPYEQYF
TRBV5-1,TRBJ2-7,-,-,TGCGCCAGCAGCTTGCGGACTAAATACGAGCAGTACTTC,CASSLRTKYEQYF
TRBV18,TRBJ2-3,-,-,TGTGCCAGCTTGTTCCAGGGGAGTGCAGATACGCAGTATTTT,CASLFQGSADTQYF
TRBV7-9,TRBJ1-4,-,-,TGTGCCAGCAGCGCAGGACAGTTCGATGAAAAACTGTTTTTT,CASSAGQFDEKLFF
TRBV2,TRBJ2-5,TRBD1,few,TGTGCCAGCAGTGAACCCACAGGGGGCAAACTCCAAGAGACCCAGTACTTC,CASSEPTGGKLQETQYF
TRBV7-8,TRBJ1-1,-,many,TGTGCCAGTACCTGGGGGGGGTTGAATGGTGAAGCTTTCTTT,CASTWGGLNGEAFF
TRBV6-1,TRBJ2-3,TRBD2,-,TGTGCCAGCAGTGAAGTACCTAGCGGGGGGCGGATGTCGCAGTATTTT,CASSEVPSGGRMSQYF
TRBV6-5,TRBJ1-1,TRBD1,-,TGTGCCAGCAGACTCGGGACAGAGAACACTGAAGCTTTCTTT,CASRLGTENTEAFF
TRBV5-8,TRBJ2-2,-,-,TGTGCCAGGGACAGTAACACCGGGGAGCTGTTTTTT,CARDSNTGELFF
TRBV28,TRBJ2-3,TRBD2,-,TGTGCCAGCAGCCTCCGGACTAGCGGGAGAGATACGCAGTATTTT,CASSLRTSGRDTQYF
TRBV7-6,TRBJ1-4,-,-,TGTGCCAGCAGCTCCATTGGCCTCCCGGCGGAGGAAAAACTGTTTTTT,CASSSIGLPAEEKLFF
TRBV6-5,TRBJ2-2,TRBD1,-,TGTGCCAGCGCCCGGGGACAGGGAGGCACCGGGGAGCTGTTTTTT,CASARGQGGTGELFF
TRBV29-1,TRBJ2-1,-,-,TGCAGCGTTGAACCTTGGCAATCCGTTACCTACAATGAGCAGTTCTTC,CSVEPWQSVTYNEQFF